The 6 T cell receptor beta chains below come from one sample, sequenced in a study of identical twins. TCRdb re-called the 5' RACE reads with MiXCR, one entry per CDR3 protein. The sample carries 500,000 or so distinct CDR3 sequences, 14% recorded once. The sample also formed part of further work on yellow fever vaccine responses in identical twins.

The source material was CD4+ T cells sorted from blood. These receptors originate from a woman aged 18-30 years in good health.

This clonotype has a count of ten or more. The chain has TRBV20-1 and TRBJ2-5, with TRBD2 identical over 7 bases. This CDR3 spans 15 amino acids. Germline trimming cut 1 base from V and 2 bases from J; bases unmatched to any gene: 7. Germline V gene lookup returns CDR1 DFQATT and CDR2 SNEGSKA (reference sequence). CDR3 loop: CSARVGLAAQETQYF. The CDR3 DNA follows: TGCAGTGCTAGAGTAGGTCTAGCGGCACAAGAGACCCAGTACTTC.

The V and J genes are TRBV6-2 or TRBV6-3 and TRBJ2-1; D may correspond to TRBD1 or TRBD2 (5 bases each). CDR1 and CDR2 (germline): MNHEY, SVGEGT. This CDR3 contains 11 residues. V gave up 5 bases and J gave up 12 bases, with 11 bases separating them. CDR3 region: CASSHGGTQFF. The CDR3 DNA reads TGTGCCAGCAGTCATGGGGGTACGCAGTTCTTC.

This rearrangement joins TRBV29-1 to TRBJ2-7; 8 positions match TRBD1. Germline CDR1 and CDR2: SQVTM and ANQGSEA. V trimming: 6 bases; J trimming: 6 bases; junction bases outside the gene matches: 7. The CDR3 covers 12 residues. CDR3 region: CSVGQVPSEQYF. In DNA form, the CDR3 reads TGCAGCGTGGGACAGGTTCCGAGCGAGCAGTACTTC.

The table lists this clonotype with a few counts. The gene calls are TRBV11-1 and TRBJ2-6, with 8 positions matching TRBD2. The CDR3 has 17 amino acids. Unmatched junction bases numbered 9, after V lost 6 bases and J lost 2 bases. Germline CDR1 and CDR2: SGHAT and FQDESV (reference sequence). CDR3 sequence (DNA): TGTGCCAGCAGTATTACGACAGCGGGGGCTGGGGCCAACGTCCTGACTTTC. It encodes CASSITTAGAGANVLTF. Complete variable domain (other parts from reference TRBV11-1 and TRBJ2-6): EAEVAQSPRYKITEKSQAVAFWCDPISGHATLYWYRQILGQGPELLVQFQDESVVDDSQLPKDRFSAERLKGVDSTLKIQPAELGDSAMYLCASSITTAGAGANVLTFGAGSRLTVL.

The chain recombines TRBV12-3 or TRBV12-4 with TRBJ1-5; TRBD1 matches at 8 bases. V lost 1 base and J lost 6; bases outside the gene matches: 5. This CDR3 comprises 15 residues. CDR3 amino acids: CASSLGTGLGQPQHF. For the CDR3, the DNA is TGTGCCAGCAGTTTAGGGACAGGGTTAGGTCAGCCCCAGCATTTT.

The rearrangement links TRBV20-1 to TRBJ2-3, with D possibly matching TRBD2 (6 bases). Germline V gene lookup returns CDR1 DFQATT and CDR2 SNEGSKA (reference sequence). The V gene lost 0 bases and the J gene lost 2 bases, with 12 bases spanning the gap. This CDR3 region has 15 residues. The CDR3 loop is CSARDGRTFTDTQYF. CDR3 DNA sequence: TGCAGTGCTAGAGATGGGAGGACTTTCACAGATACGCAGTATTTT.